The entry below gives a single TCR beta chain sequence along with its context. What it binds is not known. CDR1 is SEHNR and CDR2 is FQNEAQ in the germline V gene (reference sequence). V was pared by 0 bases and J by 5 bases, with 7 bases between. The length of the CDR3 is 13 residues. Time point denoted: persistent/refractory GD, antithyroid drugs over 5 years with positive TRAb. The authors made the TCR library using RNA they extracted from PBMCs. The data belong to a study of regulatory T cells in long-lasting Graves disease. Whole-study findings and limits: Clonotypes that were public and shared totalled approximately 2,800 in persistent patients versus roughly 1,000 in new patients. TRBV28, TRBJ1-2 and TRBJ2-5 were favored in persistent disease. Less diverse TCR repertoires were seen in persistent Graves' patients than in newly diagnosed ones.

Assembly of TCR beta libraries relied on iRepertoire HTBI primers together with Arm-PCR of CDR3 regions. TCRdb fed the multiplex PCR reads into MiXCR, producing one record per CDR3 protein. This sample has about 660,000 distinct CDR3 sequences, with 30% found just once. Source: peripheral blood mononuclear cells (PBMCs), taken when the disease was refractory, from a patient treated with antithyroid drugs. This chain connects TRBV7-9 to TRBJ1-1, with a weak D call TRBD1 (6 bases). This TCR came from a female donor with Graves disease. The CDR3 loop reads CASSLADRTEAFF. The CDR3 DNA follows: TGTGCCAGCAGCTTAGCCGACAGGACTGAAGCTTTCTTT.